Listed here are 17 T cell receptor beta chains from one sample, sequenced in a study of T cell responses to AZD1222 COVID-19 vaccine. Method: immunoSEQ multiplex PCR; TCRdb's copy keeps in-frame clones and lacks some. The sample comprises some 94,000 clones, roughly 87% of which are singletons, and 5.3% rests with the top ten. This specimen consisted of peripheral blood, obtained 28 days after the second AZD1222 dose. All receptors come from an adult who received the AZD1222 COVID-19 vaccine.

A single count supports this clone. For the CDR3, the DNA is TGTGCCAGCAGTTACGGGGGGGGAGAAGTCTACGAGCAGTACTTC. Protein sequence: CASSYGGGEVYEQYF. The V gene is TRBV6-5, the J gene TRBJ2-7; TRBD2 aligns across 7 bases. CDR3 size: 15 residues. In germline, CDR1 is MNHEY, CDR2 SVGAGI. The V segment lost 2 bases and the J segment 3 bases; nucleotides outside the gene matches: 7.

This clone has only a few counts. The rearrangement links TRBV6-1 to TRBJ2-7; D unclear. Germline lookup yields CDR1 MNHNS and CDR2 SASEGT. This CDR3 contains 12 residues. V was clipped by 3 bases and J by 3 bases, with 6 bases between them. CDR3 sequence (DNA): TGTGCCAGCAGTGAGTCGGGCTACGAGCAGTACGTC. This sequence encodes CASSESGYEQYV.

This rearrangement joins TRBV5-8 to TRBJ1-5, with D perhaps TRBD1 (5 bases). CDR1 and CDR2 from the germline V gene are SGHTS and YDEGEE. The CDR3 is 13 residues long. Trimming shortened V by 4 bases and J by 5 bases, and 10 bases separated the two germline ends. CDR3 sequence reads: CASSLTEYQPQHF. The DNA of the CDR3 is TGTGCCAGCAGCCTGACAGAATATCAGCCCCAGCATTTT.

The chain couples TRBV19 to TRBJ2-2, with no clear D. CDR1 is LNHDA and CDR2 is SQIVND in the germline V gene (reference sequence). Trimming stripped 10 bases from V and 5 bases from J, with 8 bases between. The CDR3 is 11 amino acids. CDR3 coding DNA: TGTGCCACCCGAGGAACCGGGGAGCTGTTTTTT. This codes for CATRGTGELFF.

This clone has a single count. The CDR3 bases are TGTGCCAGCAGTTACCCGACAGGGAGTAGGGACACCATATATTTT. This gives the protein CASSYPTGSRDTIYF. This chain joins TRBV6-5 and TRBJ1-3; 7 bases align to TRBD1. CDR1 is MNHEY, CDR2 SVGAGI, per germline. J gave up 8 bases and V 2 bases, and 9 bases lay outside the gene matches. CDR3 length: 15 residues.

This rearrangement joins TRBV2 to TRBJ2-5, with D possibly matching TRBD1 (6 bases). Trimming stripped 6 bases from V and 14 bases from J, with 19 bases between. Germline V gene data show CDR1 as SNHLY and CDR2 as FYNNEI. The CDR3 length is 12 residues. CDR3 DNA sequence: TGTGCCAGCAGGGAGTCACAGGGACGTAGATACTTC. This gives the protein CASRESQGRRYF.

This chain uses TRBV27 with TRBJ2-3; 9 nucleotides align to TRBD2. The CDR3 runs to 15 residues. Per germline, CDR1 MNHEY and CDR2 SMNVEV (reference sequence). Trimming removed 3 bases from V and 1 base from J; junction bases left unmatched: 2. CDR3 coding DNA: TGTGCCAGCAGTTTGTCTAGCGGGGGCACAGATACGCAGTATTTT. Its protein product is CASSLSSGGTDTQYF.

The chain joins TRBV20-1 to TRBJ2-7; no reliable D call. The length of the CDR3 is 11 residues. Germline loops: CDR1 DFQATT, CDR2 SNEGSKA (reference sequence). The V end lost 6 bases, the J end lost 6 bases, and 12 bases lay between the germline ends. Here the CDR3 reads CSAHTSPEQYF. DNA for the CDR3: TGCAGTGCCCATACTTCGCCCGAGCAGTACTTC.

The chain recombines TRBV6-1 with TRBJ2-2, with 8 bases identical to TRBD2. V shed 0 bases, J shed 6 bases, and the junction held 6 bases outside the gene matches. The CDR3 is 16 residues long. Germline loops: CDR1 MNHNS, CDR2 SASEGT. The CDR3 sequence is CASSEAVPTSAGELFF. In DNA, the CDR3 is TGTGCCAGCAGTGAAGCCGTACCGACTAGCGCCGGGGAGCTGTTTTTT.

The rearrangement links TRBV10-1 to TRBJ2-5; D gene unclear. Trimming removed 2 bases at V and 1 base at J, with 11 bases between. Looked up from germline, CDR1 is WNHNN and CDR2 is SYGVQD (reference sequence). The CDR3 length is 15 residues. The CDR3 sequence is CASSEEIDSQETQYF. CDR3 coding DNA: TGCGCCAGCAGTGAGGAGATCGATAGCCAAGAGACCCAGTACTTC.

V gene TRBV5-6 combines with J gene TRBJ1-5, with D uncertain. Germline V lookup: CDR1 SGHDT, CDR2 YYEEEE. V shed 4 bases and J shed 1 base, with 18 bases lying between them. The CDR3 is 17 amino acids. The CDR3 coding sequence is TGTGCCAGCAGCCGCGCGTTCACCGGATTCAGCAATCAGCCCCAGCATTTT. It yields the protein CASSRAFTGFSNQPQHF.

The chain links TRBV6-5 to TRBJ1-3, with 8 bases identical to TRBD1. CDR3 length: 16 residues. V dropped 4 bases and J dropped 0; count of bases not matched to a gene: 5. Per germline, CDR1 MNHEY and CDR2 SVGAGI. The CDR3 bases are TGTGCCAGCAGTTTCGACAGGGGCCTCTCTGGAAACACCATATATTTT. Translation: CASSFDRGLSGNTIYF.

The chain couples TRBV4-3 to TRBJ2-1, with 8 nucleotides matching TRBD2. J gave up 7 bases and V 1 base, and 6 bases lay outside the gene matches. Germline V CDR1 and CDR2: LGHNA, YSLEER. The CDR3 spans 15 residues. The CDR3 here is CASSQAGGRLNEQFF. The CDR3 bases are TGCGCCAGCAGCCAAGCGGGGGGGCGGCTGAATGAGCAGTTCTTC.

The chain is built from TRBV28 and TRBJ2-6; D perhaps matches TRBD1 (6 bases). This CDR3 region has 19 residues. Germline CDR1 MDHEN, CDR2 SYDVKM. V was clipped by 3 bases and J by 0 bases, with 18 bases between them. The CDR3 reads CASSLERGFSSSGANVLTF. The CDR3 coding sequence is TGTGCCAGCAGTTTGGAAAGGGGGTTTTCAAGCTCTGGGGCCAACGTCCTGACTTTC.

This clone occurred once. The chain couples TRBV7-9 to TRBJ2-1; no firm D call. The CDR3 totals 14 residues. Trimming left V 0 bases short and J 6 bases short, with 9 bases between. CDR1 and CDR2 (germline): SEHNR, FQNEAQ (reference sequence). CDR3 region: CASSLAVDSNEQFF. CDR3 coding DNA: TGTGCCAGCAGCTTAGCGGTAGATAGCAATGAGCAGTTCTTC. The complete variable domain, with remaining parts taken from reference TRBV7-9 and TRBJ2-1, reads DTGVSQNPRHKITKRGQNVTFRCDPISEHNRLYWYRQTLGQGPEFLTYFQNEAQLEKSRLLSDRFSAERPKGSFSTLEIQRTEQGDSAMYLCASSLAVDSNEQFFGPGTRLTVL.

The genes are TRBV6-5 and TRBJ1-4; D is unclear. Germline CDR1 MNHEY, CDR2 SVGAGI. The CDR3 covers 14 residues. The V and J ends lost 8 bases and 4 bases respectively, with 14 bases between them. CDR3 nucleotides: TGTGCCAGCCAGAGACGGAGCAATAATGAAAAACTGTTTTTT. Amino acids: CASQRRSNNEKLFF.

The V call is TRBV11-1, the J call TRBJ1-1; no firm D call. Trimming cost V 1 base and J 1 base, with 1 base left between them. The CDR3 consists of 12 residues. The germline gives CDR1 SGHAT, CDR2 FQDESV (reference sequence). CDR3 protein: CASSLENTEAFF. The CDR3 DNA follows: TGTGCCAGCAGCTTAGAGAACACTGAAGCTTTCTTT.